The subject of this entry is one TCR beta chain. It has no known antigen specificity. These data are taken from a study of CXCR3-negative and CXCR3-positive naive CD8 T cells (dated by TCRdb to between 2018 and 2020). A note on the overall study: In total, around 140 million TRB reads were obtained, corresponding to roughly 1.5 +/- 0.3 million reads per library. Data from 11 donors, pooled across two independent experiments, went into the diversity and physicochemical repertoire analyses. TRBV-TRBJ cluster analysis included naive subsets from a handful of donors and memory cells from 3 donors. Overall results and qualifications from the work: Because CXCR3 expression was partially decreased after cryopreservation, freshly isolated PBMCs were used for most assays. Repertoire diversity was comparably high in both naive subsets but much lower in memory CD8+ T cells. Because surface CD5, which has been linked to self-reactivity in mice, was comparable between naive subsets, TCR interaction strength was also inferred from TRB CDR3 physicochemical properties. Similar TRBV-TRBJ usage was shown by naive CXCR3-negative and CXCR3-positive cells from the same donor, whereas distinct patterns were shown by memory cells.

The CDR3, from cysteine to phenylalanine, totals 11 residues. No DNA accompanies this entry. CDR1 ENHRY and CDR2 SYGVKD were looked up in the germline V gene. For each CD8+ T cell subset, flow sorting was done in triplicate, and about 300,000 cells per subset went directly into RLT lysis buffer. Standard density gradient centrifugation was used to isolate peripheral blood mononuclear cells from buffy coats. An RNeasy Mini Kit was used to extract total RNA from the sorted cells. TCRdb lists the instrument as NextSeq 550. The Human TCR Profiling Kit (MiLaboratory) was used to prepare UMI-labeled 5' RACE TRB cDNA libraries. cDNA synthesis used the entire amount of extracted RNA, and PCR amplification then used the entire amount of cDNA produced. The libraries were made side by side, with each library going through the same number of PCR cycles. For the original study's pipeline: With a requirement of at least two reads per UMI, MIGEC and MiXCR extracted about 50,000 +/- 10,000 unique UMI-labeled TRB cDNA molecules per library. An average of roughly 40,000 +/- 10,000 functional in-frame TRB CDR3 nucleotide clonotypes without stop codons was found per library. Diversity metrics, including normalized Shannon-Wiener and Chao1, were computed in VDJtools after downsampling to 5000 UMI-labeled TRB molecules per sample. VDJtools computed clonotype-size-weighted physicochemical properties of the central five CDR3 residues: interaction energy, strength, volume and Kidera factor 4. TCRdb reprocessed the sequencing reads and holds a single record per CDR3 protein sequence, with no DNA. The V and J calls were not made by the authors but by TCRdb's processing. The data table for this sample lists around 41,000 distinct CDR3 sequences. Around a tenth of the sample rests with the top ten.

The specimen was memory CD8+ T cells from blood. What the cell subset or site label conveys for this sample: conventional CD8+ memory T cells (TMEM), sorted as controls. The V gene is TRBV10-3 and the J gene is TRBJ2-5. The origin of this receptor is a human donor in good health. Some clones in this sample may be carry-over from other donors' samples. The CDR3 has the sequence CASRSEETQYF.